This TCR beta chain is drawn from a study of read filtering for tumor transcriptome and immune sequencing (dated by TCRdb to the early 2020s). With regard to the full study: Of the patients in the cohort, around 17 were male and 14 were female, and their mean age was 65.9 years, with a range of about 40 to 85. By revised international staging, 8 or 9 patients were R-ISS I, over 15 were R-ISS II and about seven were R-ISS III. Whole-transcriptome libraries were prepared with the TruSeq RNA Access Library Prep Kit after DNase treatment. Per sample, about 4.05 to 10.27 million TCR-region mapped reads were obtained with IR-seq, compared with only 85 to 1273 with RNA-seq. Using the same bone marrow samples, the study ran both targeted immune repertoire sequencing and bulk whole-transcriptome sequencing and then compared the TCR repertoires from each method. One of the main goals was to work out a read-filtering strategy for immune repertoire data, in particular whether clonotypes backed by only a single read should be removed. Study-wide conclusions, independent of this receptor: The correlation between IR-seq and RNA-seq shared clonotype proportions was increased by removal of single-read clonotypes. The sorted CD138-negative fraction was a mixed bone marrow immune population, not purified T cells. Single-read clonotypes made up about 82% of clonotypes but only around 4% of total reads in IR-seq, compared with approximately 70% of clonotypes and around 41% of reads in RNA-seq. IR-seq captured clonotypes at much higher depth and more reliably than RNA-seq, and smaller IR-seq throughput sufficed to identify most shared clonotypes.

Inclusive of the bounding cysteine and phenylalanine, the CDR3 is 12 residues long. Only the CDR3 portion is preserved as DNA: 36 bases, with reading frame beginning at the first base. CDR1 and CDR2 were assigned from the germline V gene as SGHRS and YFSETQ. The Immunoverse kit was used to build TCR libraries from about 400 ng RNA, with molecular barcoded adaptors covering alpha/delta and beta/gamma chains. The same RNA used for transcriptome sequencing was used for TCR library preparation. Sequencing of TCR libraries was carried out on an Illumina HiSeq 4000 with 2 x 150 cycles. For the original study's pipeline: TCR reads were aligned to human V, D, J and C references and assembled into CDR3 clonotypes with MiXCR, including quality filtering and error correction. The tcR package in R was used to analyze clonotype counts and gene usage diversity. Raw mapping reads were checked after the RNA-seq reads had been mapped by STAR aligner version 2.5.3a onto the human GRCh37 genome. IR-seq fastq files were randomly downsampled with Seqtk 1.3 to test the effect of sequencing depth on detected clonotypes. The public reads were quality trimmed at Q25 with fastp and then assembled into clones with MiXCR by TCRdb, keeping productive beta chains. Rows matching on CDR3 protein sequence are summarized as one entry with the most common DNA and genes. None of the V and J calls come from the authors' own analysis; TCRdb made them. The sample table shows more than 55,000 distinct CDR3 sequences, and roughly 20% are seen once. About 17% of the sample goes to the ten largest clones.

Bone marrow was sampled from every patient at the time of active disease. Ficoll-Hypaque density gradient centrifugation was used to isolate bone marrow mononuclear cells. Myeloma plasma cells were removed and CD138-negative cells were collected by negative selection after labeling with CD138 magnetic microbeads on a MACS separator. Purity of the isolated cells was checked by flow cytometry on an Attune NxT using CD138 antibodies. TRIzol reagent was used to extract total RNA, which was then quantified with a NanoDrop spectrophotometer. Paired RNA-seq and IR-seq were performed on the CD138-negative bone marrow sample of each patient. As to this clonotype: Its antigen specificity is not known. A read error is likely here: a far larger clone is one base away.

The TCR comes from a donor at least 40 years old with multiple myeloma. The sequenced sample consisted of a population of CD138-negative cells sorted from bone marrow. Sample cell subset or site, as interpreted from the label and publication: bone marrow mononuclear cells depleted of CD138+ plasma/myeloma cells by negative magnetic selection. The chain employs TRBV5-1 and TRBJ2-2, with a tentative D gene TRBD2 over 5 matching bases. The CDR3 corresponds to CASSSNTGEPFF. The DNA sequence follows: TGTGCCAGCAGCTCGAACACCGGGGAGCCGTTTTTT.